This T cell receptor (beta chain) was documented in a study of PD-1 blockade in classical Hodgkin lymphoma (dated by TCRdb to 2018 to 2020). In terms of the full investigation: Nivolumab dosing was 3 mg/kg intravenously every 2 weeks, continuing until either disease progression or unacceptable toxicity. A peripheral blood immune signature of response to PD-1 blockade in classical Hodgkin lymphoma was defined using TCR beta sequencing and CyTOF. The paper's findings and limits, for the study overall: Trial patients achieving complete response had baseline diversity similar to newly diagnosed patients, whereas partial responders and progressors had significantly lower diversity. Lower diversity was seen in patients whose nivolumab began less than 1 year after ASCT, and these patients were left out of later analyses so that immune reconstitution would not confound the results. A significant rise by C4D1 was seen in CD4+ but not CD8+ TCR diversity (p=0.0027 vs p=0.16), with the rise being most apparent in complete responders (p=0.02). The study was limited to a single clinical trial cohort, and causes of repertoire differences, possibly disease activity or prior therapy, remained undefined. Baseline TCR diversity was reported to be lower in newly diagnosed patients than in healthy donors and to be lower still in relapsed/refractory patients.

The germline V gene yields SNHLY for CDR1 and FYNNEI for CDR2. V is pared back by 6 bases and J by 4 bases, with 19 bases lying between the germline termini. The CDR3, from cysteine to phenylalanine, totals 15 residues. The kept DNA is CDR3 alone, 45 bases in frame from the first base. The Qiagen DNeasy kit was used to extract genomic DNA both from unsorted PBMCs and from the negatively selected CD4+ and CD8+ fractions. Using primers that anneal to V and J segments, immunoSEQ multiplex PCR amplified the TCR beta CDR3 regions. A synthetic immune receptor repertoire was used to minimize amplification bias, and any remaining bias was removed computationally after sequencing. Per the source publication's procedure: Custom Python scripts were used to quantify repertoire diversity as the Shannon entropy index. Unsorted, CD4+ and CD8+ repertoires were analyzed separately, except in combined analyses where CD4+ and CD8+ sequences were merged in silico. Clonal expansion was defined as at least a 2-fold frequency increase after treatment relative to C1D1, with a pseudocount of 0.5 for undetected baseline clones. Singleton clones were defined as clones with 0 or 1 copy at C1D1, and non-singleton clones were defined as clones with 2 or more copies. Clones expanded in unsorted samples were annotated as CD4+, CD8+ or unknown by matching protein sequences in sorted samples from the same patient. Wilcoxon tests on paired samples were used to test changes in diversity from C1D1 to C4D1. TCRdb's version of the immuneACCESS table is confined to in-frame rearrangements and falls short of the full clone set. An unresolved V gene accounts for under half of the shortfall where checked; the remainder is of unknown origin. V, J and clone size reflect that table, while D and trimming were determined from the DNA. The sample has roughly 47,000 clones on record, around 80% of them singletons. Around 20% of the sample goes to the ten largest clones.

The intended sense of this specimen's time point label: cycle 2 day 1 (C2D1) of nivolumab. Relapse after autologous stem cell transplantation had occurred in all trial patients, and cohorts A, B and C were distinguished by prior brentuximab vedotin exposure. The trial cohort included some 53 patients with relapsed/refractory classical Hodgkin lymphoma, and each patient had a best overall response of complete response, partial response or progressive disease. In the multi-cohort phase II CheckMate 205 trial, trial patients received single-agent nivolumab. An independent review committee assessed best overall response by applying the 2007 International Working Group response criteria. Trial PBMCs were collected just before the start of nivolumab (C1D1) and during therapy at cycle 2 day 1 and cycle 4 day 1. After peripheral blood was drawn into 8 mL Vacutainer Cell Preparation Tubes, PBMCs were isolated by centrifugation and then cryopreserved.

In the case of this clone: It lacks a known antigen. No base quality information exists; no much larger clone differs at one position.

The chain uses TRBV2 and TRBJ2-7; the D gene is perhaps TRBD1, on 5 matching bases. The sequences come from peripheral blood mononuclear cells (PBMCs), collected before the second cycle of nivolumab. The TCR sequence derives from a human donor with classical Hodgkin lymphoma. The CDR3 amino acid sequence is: CASRLGAGSAYEQYF. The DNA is TGTGCCAGCAGACTTGGGGCAGGGTCCGCGTACGAGCAGTACTTC.